The 24 T cell receptor beta chains below all came from one sample that was sequenced in a study of OX40 agonist ivuxolimab in advanced cancers. The method was immunoSEQ multiplex PCR; TCRdb's version includes in-frame clones alone and lacks a portion of them. The sample contains 83,000 or so clones, 65% to 90% of which appear only once. Sequences were derived from CD4+ or CD8+ T cells sorted from blood, sampled in a trial of the OX40 agonist ivuxolimab. Every receptor here comes from an adult with an advanced solid tumor such as melanoma, head and neck, liver or kidney cancer.

The chain has TRBV9 and TRBJ2-3; possible D gene TRBD2, 6 bases. CDR3 length: 15 amino acids. The germline V gene has CDR1 SGDLS and CDR2 YYNGEE. V lost 1 base and J lost 4, with 13 bases in between. The CDR3 DNA reads TGTGCCAGCAGCGTAAATTCGGGGACTCCAGATACGCAGTATTTT. Translating it yields CASSVNSGTPDTQYF.

The chain uses TRBV2 and TRBJ1-5; TRBD1 agrees at 8 bases. CDR1 SNHLY and CDR2 FYNNEI come from the germline V gene. J gave up 7 bases and V 8 bases, and 13 bases lay outside the gene matches. This CDR3 contains 15 residues. Here the CDR3 reads CASRGGTGLGQPQHF. The CDR3 coding sequence is TGTGCCAGCCGGGGAGGGACAGGCCTTGGGCAGCCCCAGCATTTT.

This clone was seen once. The chain combines TRBV30 with TRBJ2-1, with D hard to call. V gave up 2 bases and J gave up 8 bases, with 7 bases separating them. The CDR3 spans 11 residues. Germline V gene sequence: CDR1 GTSNPN, CDR2 SVGIG (reference sequence). The CDR3 DNA is TGTGCCTGGAGTTCACTTCATGAGCAGTTCTTC. Its protein is CAWSSLHEQFF.

The chain combines TRBV7-8 with TRBJ1-6, with a possible D match to TRBD1 (5 bases). V was pared by 5 bases and J by 6 bases, with 17 bases between. Germline V lookup: CDR1 SGHVS, CDR2 FQNEAQ. This CDR3 is 16 amino acids long. The CDR3 DNA reads TGTGCCAGCAGCGCCGAGGTCGCGACAGCTAATTCACCCCTCCACTTT. This codes for CASSAEVATANSPLHF.

CDR3 amino acids: CASSLESVRNTEAFF. CDR3 DNA: TGCGCCAGCAGCTTGGAGTCTGTGAGGAACACTGAAGCTTTCTTT. This sequence joins TRBV5-1 and TRBJ1-1; D is ambiguous. The germline CDR1 and CDR2 sequences are SGHRS and YFSETQ. V dropped 0 bases and J dropped 1 base, with 10 bases sitting between them. The CDR3 is 15 amino acids.

This clone has a single count. The V gene is TRBV7-2, the J gene TRBJ1-6; 8 bases match TRBD1. The V gene's germline CDR1 is SGHTA and CDR2 FQGNSA. This CDR3 comprises 16 residues. Trimming took 0 bases from V and 6 from J; bases not matched to a gene: 4. The CDR3: CASSLADRGGNSPLHF. The DNA for the CDR3 is TGTGCCAGCAGCTTAGCTGACAGGGGAGGTAATTCACCCCTCCACTTT.

This rearrangement joins TRBV7-9 to TRBJ2-5; 11 bases map to TRBD1. Per the germline V gene, CDR1 is SEHNR and CDR2 is FQNEAQ (reference sequence). The CDR3 has 17 residues. Unmatched junction bases numbered 13, after V lost 5 bases and J lost 5 bases. CDR3 sequence reads: CASSHSGGQGARETQYF. DNA of the CDR3: TGTGCCAGCAGCCATTCAGGCGGACAGGGGGCGCGGGAGACCCAGTACTTC.

V gene TRBV9 combines with J gene TRBJ2-7; D is tentatively TRBD1 or TRBD2 (5 bases each). Germline values: CDR1 SGDLS, CDR2 YYNGEE. The germline V and J ends were trimmed by 1 base and 7 bases, with 15 bases remaining between them. This CDR3 has 14 residues. The DNA for the CDR3 is TGTGCCAGCAGCGTACAAGGTGTCTGGGGGGAGCAGTACTTC. Translating it yields CASSVQGVWGEQYF.

The chain joins TRBV7-3 to TRBJ1-2; D is uncertain. Germline V lookup: CDR1 SGHTA, CDR2 FQGTGA. The CDR3 is made up of 16 amino acids. V lost 5 bases to trimming and J lost 4 bases, with 20 bases between them. The CDR3 is CASSPSASNLVYGYTF. CDR3 in DNA: TGTGCCAGCAGCCCCTCCGCTAGTAACCTAGTCTATGGCTACACCTTC. Complete variable domain (other parts from reference TRBV7-3 and TRBJ1-2): GAGVSQTPSNKVTEKGKYVELRCDPISGHTALYWYRQSLGQGPEFLIYFQGTGAADDSGLPNDRFFAVRPEGSVSTLKIQRTERGDSAVYLCASSPSASNLVYGYTFGSGTRLTVV.

This chain connects TRBV18 to TRBJ2-5; possible D gene TRBD1, 5 bases. V was clipped by 3 bases and J by 1 base, with 9 bases between them. This CDR3 contains 14 residues. Germline lookup yields CDR1 KGHSH and CDR2 LQKENI. The chain's CDR3 is CASSPRQIQETQYF. The DNA for the CDR3 is TGTGCCAGCTCACCTCGACAGATCCAAGAGACCCAGTACTTC.

The V call is TRBV5-5, the J call TRBJ1-3; no clear D. The CDR3 spans 14 residues. V was pared by 1 base and J by 0 bases, with 5 bases between. Germline V gene data show CDR1 as SGHKS and CDR2 as YYEKEE (reference sequence). CDR3: CASSLRGSGNTIYF. In DNA, the CDR3 is TGTGCCAGCAGCTTGAGAGGCTCTGGAAACACCATATATTTT.

V and J are TRBV10-3 and TRBJ2-1, with D possibly being TRBD1 or TRBD2 (5 bases each). The CDR3 runs to 15 residues. Trimming left V 3 bases short and J 8 bases short, with 17 bases between. From germline, CDR1 is ENHRY and CDR2 SYGVKD. The CDR3 nucleotides read TGTGCCATCAGTGACCCGGGGAAGGGCAGGGATGAGCAGTTCTTC. Translating gives CAISDPGKGRDEQFF.

This sequence joins TRBV2 and TRBJ2-7, with D possibly TRBD2 on 6 matching bases. The germline V and J ends were trimmed by 4 bases and 4 bases, with 14 bases remaining between them. The germline CDR1 and CDR2 sequences are SNHLY and FYNNEI. This CDR3 spans 14 amino acids. The CDR3: CASSVEGVGYEQYF. CDR3 sequence (DNA): TGTGCCAGCAGTGTGGAGGGAGTAGGGTACGAGCAGTACTTC. The whole variable domain, filled in from reference TRBV2 and TRBJ2-7, reads EPEVTQTPSHQVTQMGQEVILRCVPISNHLYFYWYRQILGQKVEFLVSFYNNEISEKSEIFDDQFSVERPDGSNFTLKIRSTKLEDSAMYFCASSVEGVGYEQYFGPGTRLTVT.

This chain joins TRBV6-5 and TRBJ2-1, with D maybe TRBD2 (6 bases). The germline V gene has CDR1 MNHEY and CDR2 SVGAGI. CDR3 length equals 16 residues. V was trimmed by 0 bases and J by 6 bases, leaving 15 bases between them. Here the CDR3 reads CASSYSQTRVFNEQFF. The CDR3 DNA reads TGTGCCAGCAGTTACTCGCAGACTAGGGTTTTCAATGAGCAGTTCTTC.

This chain's CDR3 is CASGRGLAVEETQYF. The CDR3, as DNA: TGTGCCAGCGGGCGAGGGCTAGCCGTAGAAGAGACCCAGTACTTC. This rearrangement joins TRBV21-1 to TRBJ2-5; TRBD2 is the table's D call and was not checked against the DNA. TRBV21-1 has pseudogene status. The CDR3 totals 15 residues.

V and J are TRBV27 and TRBJ1-2; maybe TRBD1 (6 bases). CDR1 and CDR2 (germline): MNHEY, SMNVEV (reference sequence). With 5 bases removed from V and 3 bases from J, the gap between germline ends came to 16 bases. The CDR3 spans 15 residues. CDR3 in amino acids: CASSKTGMFYYGYTF. CDR3 DNA sequence: TGTGCCAGCAGTAAAACAGGGATGTTTTACTATGGCTACACCTTC.

This sequence joins TRBV4-3 and TRBJ1-4, with 7 bases lining up with TRBD1. The CDR3 totals 16 residues. V shed 0 bases, J shed 7 bases, and the junction held 8 bases outside the gene matches. Germline V lookup: CDR1 LGHNA, CDR2 YSLEER. The CDR3 DNA is TGCGCCAGCAGCCAAGATCGGAGACAGGGAAGTGAAAAACTGTTTTTT. Amino acids: CASSQDRRQGSEKLFF.

This clone appeared a single time. The V and J genes are TRBV4-3 and TRBJ2-2, with 8 bases lining up with TRBD2. The CDR3 has 17 residues. CDR1 LGHNA and CDR2 YSLEER come from the germline V gene. Trimming removed 2 bases from V and 4 bases from J; junction bases left unmatched: 9. In DNA, the CDR3 is TGCGCCAGCAGCCAAAAGCCCCAAGCGGGGGCCACCGGGGAGCTGTTTTTT. Translation: CASSQKPQAGATGELFF.

This chain links TRBV27 with TRBJ2-7; D call uncertain. The CDR3 runs 13 residues. Trimming removed 3 bases from V and 0 bases from J, with 6 bases in between. Per the germline V gene, CDR1 is MNHEY and CDR2 is SMNVEV (reference sequence). CDR3 DNA sequence: TGTGCCAGCAGTTTTGCTAACTCCTACGAGCAGTACTTC. Encoded protein: CASSFANSYEQYF.

V gene TRBV18 combines with J gene TRBJ2-7, with 7 bases fitting TRBD1. This CDR3 region has 15 residues. V was clipped by 6 bases and J by 7 bases; unmatched bases: 15. CDR1 and CDR2 from the germline V gene are KGHSH and LQKENI. CDR3 bases: TGTGCCAGCTCGCATTTACAGGGGAATGGGGGAGAGCAGTACTTC. This sequence encodes CASSHLQGNGGEQYF.

The chain couples TRBV5-4 to TRBJ2-3; D unresolved. Germline V gene data show CDR1 as SGHNT and CDR2 as YYREEE (reference sequence). V lost 4 bases to trimming and J lost 6 bases, with 18 bases between them. The CDR3 totals 15 residues. The CDR3 is CASSPPGPRLDTQYF. In DNA, the CDR3 is TGTGCCAGCAGCCCACCGGGCCCCAGGCTTGATACGCAGTATTTT.

This clone was observed once. The V and J genes are TRBV6-5 and TRBJ2-5; tentative D call: TRBD2 (5 bases). V was cut by 5 bases and J by 4 bases, with 11 bases left in between. Germline V lookup: CDR1 MNHEY, CDR2 SVGAGI. This CDR3 comprises 13 residues. The CDR3, as DNA: TGTGCCAGCAGTAAGACTATACTAGAGACCCAGTACTTC. Translated: CASSKTILETQYF.

This clone was counted once. The chain has TRBV20-1 and TRBJ1-1; D not certain. Germline-derived CDR1 and CDR2 are DFQATT and SNEGSKA (reference sequence). V lost 1 base and J 1 base, leaving 1 base between the germline ends. The CDR3 spans 11 residues. CDR3 region: CSARANTEAFF. Here the CDR3 DNA reads TGCAGTGCTAGAGCGAACACTGAAGCTTTCTTT.

The chain links TRBV2 to TRBJ1-4; 9 bases line up with TRBD1. Germline V gene sequence: CDR1 SNHLY, CDR2 FYNNEI. V lost 4 bases and J lost 7; bases outside the gene matches: 7. The length of the CDR3 is 15 residues. The CDR3 is CASSGDRVSSEKLFF. CDR3 nucleotide sequence: TGTGCCAGCAGTGGGGACAGGGTCTCATCTGAAAAACTGTTTTTT. The whole variable domain, filled in from reference TRBV2 and TRBJ1-4, reads EPEVTQTPSHQVTQMGQEVILRCVPISNHLYFYWYRQILGQKVEFLVSFYNNEISEKSEIFDDQFSVERPDGSNFTLKIRSTKLEDSAMYFCASSGDRVSSEKLFFGSGTQLSVL.